Listed below are T cell receptor beta chains from one sample, sequenced in a study of T cell repertoires in cytomegalovirus infection. TCRdb processed the reads anew with MiXCR; each CDR3 protein has one entry. The sample lists 450,000 to 650,000 distinct CDR3 sequences; approximately 25% were seen once. The source material was PBMCs. These receptor sequences come from a human donor in good health (CMV status not recorded). Some clones in this sample may be carry-over from other donors' samples. Each CDR3 is given with its conserved first and last residue. A D gene is named only where the DNA matches it firmly. Size is omitted from some rows. Given values are once, few, many or a class for expanded clones.

v_gene	j_gene	abundance	d_gene	CDR3nt	CDR3aa
TRBV4-1	TRBJ1-1	few	NA	TGCGCCAGCAGCCAAGGGAGGGGAGGACGGCACACTGAAGCTTTCTTT	CASSQGRGGRHTEAFF
TRBV6-1	TRBJ2-3	NA	NA	TGTGCCAGCAGTGAAGCTGGCAGCACAGATACGCAGTATTTT	CASSEAGSTDTQYF
TRBV12-3/TRBV12-4	TRBJ2-1	few	TRBD1	TGTGCCAGCAGTACCCGGGACAGGGGGTTCGATGAGCAGTTCTTC	CASSTRDRGFDEQFF
TRBV5-1	TRBJ1-4	few	NA	TGCGCCAGCAGCTCCCAAATGGCAACTAATGAAAAACTGTTTTTT	CASSSQMATNEKLFF
TRBV7-9	TRBJ2-2	few	NA	TGTGCCAGCAGCAATCAGGGCGGCACCGGGGAGCTGTTTTTT	CASSNQGGTGELFF
TRBV9	TRBJ2-7	NA	NA	TGTGCCAGCAGCCAGTGGGGGGCCTCCTACGAGCAGTACTTC	CASSQWGASYEQYF
TRBV7-2	TRBJ2-1	few	TRBD1	TGTGCCAGCAGCTTGCCGGGACAGATGTACAATGAGCAGTTCTTC	CASSLPGQMYNEQFF
TRBV5-1	TRBJ2-3	few	NA	TGCGCCAGCAGGCCCGGGACTCCCGCAGATACGCAGTATTTT	CASRPGTPADTQYF
TRBV12-3/TRBV12-4	TRBJ1-2	few	TRBD1	TGTGCCAGCAGTCGGACAGGCGGCGGCTATGGCTACACCTTC	CASSRTGGGYGYTF
TRBV11-1	TRBJ1-5	NA	NA	TGTGCCAGCAGCTCCCAAGAAGGTCAGCCCCAGCATTTT	CASSSQEGQPQHF
TRBV28	TRBJ1-3	NA	TRBD1	TGTGCCAGCAGTTTACCTGGACAGGGAGGAAACACCATATATTTT	CASSLPGQGGNTIYF
TRBV7-2	TRBJ2-7	NA	TRBD2	TGTGCCAGCAGCATCGGGACTAGCGGTGACGAGCAGTACTTC	CASSIGTSGDEQYF
TRBV7-9	TRBJ2-2	NA	TRBD1	TGTGCCAGCGTATCCGGGACAGGGGTCACCGGGGAGCTGTTTTTT	CASVSGTGVTGELFF
TRBV5-1	TRBJ2-1	NA	NA	TGCGCCAGCAGCAATAGCGACAATGAGCAGTTCTTC	CASSNSDNEQFF
TRBV18	TRBJ1-1	NA	TRBD1	TGTGCCAGCTCGCAGGGACAGAGCACTGAAGCTTTCTTT	CASSQGQSTEAFF
TRBV19	TRBJ2-2	few	TRBD2	TGTGCCAGTAGTATAGATCGGCGGGAGGGCGGGGAGCTGTTTTTT	CASSIDRREGGELFF
TRBV12-5	TRBJ1-1	many	NA	TGTGCTAGTTGTATGGTAATCACTGAAGCTTTCTTT	CASCMVITEAFF
TRBV12-3/TRBV12-4	TRBJ2-1	NA	TRBD2	TGTGCCAGCAGGCCAACTAGCGCCAATGAGCAGTTCTTC	CASRPTSANEQFF
TRBV5-4	TRBJ2-5	NA	NA	TGTGCCAGCAGCGTTGACTGGCTCGGGCGGGAGACCCAGTACTTC	CASSVDWLGRETQYF
TRBV29-1	TRBJ2-7	NA	TRBD2	TGCAGCGTTGACTCGACTAGCGGGAGCCCCTACGAGCAGTACTTC	CSVDSTSGSPYEQYF
TRBV12-3/TRBV12-4	TRBJ2-1	many	TRBD2	TGTGCCAGCAGTTTAGGCGCGGGAGTATACAATGAGCAGTTCTTC	CASSLGAGVYNEQFF
TRBV7-2	TRBJ2-5	many	TRBD1	TGTGCCAGCAGCCAACAGGGGGCGGCGGGAGAGACCCAGTACTTC	CASSQQGAAGETQYF
TRBV30	TRBJ2-5	few	NA	TGTGCCTGGAGTGGACGGATTCAAGAGACCCAGTACTTC	CAWSGRIQETQYF
TRBV7-2	TRBJ1-1	many	NA	TGTGCCAGCAGCTTAGCCTCCCCGGGACACCGGAACACTGAAGCTTTCTTT	CASSLASPGHRNTEAFF